The 15 T cell receptor beta chains below come from one sample, sequenced in a study of T cells in Graves' hyperthyroidism and ophthalmopathy. Regions amplified from RNA transcripts were the TCR beta CDR3 regions. Primed by the HTBI set, a first-round RT-PCR was run on the TCR CDR3. A single record per CDR3 protein comes from TCRdb applying MiXCR to the multiplex PCR reads. Of hundreds of thousands of distinct CDR3 sequences listed, roughly 14% are singletons. The specimen was blood. The receptors shown here come from a woman aged 40 to 50 with Graves' ophthalmopathy.

This clonotype has at least ten counts. The chain has TRBV9 and TRBJ2-5, with TRBD2 identical over 14 bases. The CDR3 is 16 residues long. V was pared by 4 bases and J by 4 bases, with 6 bases of the junction left unmatched. CDR1 SGDLS and CDR2 YYNGEE come from the germline V gene. For the CDR3, the DNA is TGTGCCAGCAGCTATCCGGGACTAGCGGGAGTAGAGACCCAGTACTTC. Protein sequence: CASSYPGLAGVETQYF.

The gene calls are TRBV20-1 and TRBJ2-7, with 9 bases fitting TRBD1. With V trimmed by 6 bases and J by 4 bases, 7 bases remained unmatched. The CDR3 contains 13 residues. Germline lookup yields CDR1 DFQATT and CDR2 SNEGSKA (reference sequence). DNA for the CDR3: TGCAGTGCCGTAACAGGGGGCTATTACGAGCAGTACTTC. It is translated as CSAVTGGYYEQYF.

V and J are TRBV12-3 or TRBV12-4 and TRBJ2-6; perhaps TRBD1 as D (5 bases). V dropped 2 bases and J dropped 2 bases, with 16 bases sitting between them. This CDR3 spans 18 amino acids. The CDR3 loop is CASSLTGRAGAGANVLTF. The CDR3 DNA reads TGTGCCAGCAGTTTAACAGGTCGCGCAGGCGCTGGGGCCAACGTCCTGACTTTC.

About this clonotype itself: A read error is possible here, since a much larger clone lies one base away. The chain uses TRBV6-1 and TRBJ2-6; no clear D gene. The germline CDR1 and CDR2 sequences are MNHNS and SASEGT. V lost 7 bases and J 0 bases, leaving 4 bases between the germline ends. The CDR3 runs to 13 residues. This CDR3 reads CASIHSGANVLTF. The CDR3 DNA is TGTGCCAGCATACACTCTGGGGCCAACGTCCTGACTTTC.

This clonotype was seen a handful of times. The genes are TRBV20-1 and TRBJ2-7; the match to TRBD2 covers 11 bases. The CDR3 covers 14 residues. Germline V gene sequence: CDR1 DFQATT, CDR2 SNEGSKA (reference sequence). V was clipped by 7 bases and J by 3 bases; unmatched bases: 8. The CDR3: CSVEGLAAYYEQYF. The CDR3 nucleotides are TGCAGTGTTGAGGGACTAGCGGCTTACTACGAGCAGTACTTC.

This clonotype appeared many times. The CDR3 bases are TGTGCCAGCAGAACCCTCCAACAGGATTCACCCCTCCACTTT. Translated, it gives CASRTLQQDSPLHF. The chain joins TRBV27 to TRBJ1-6; maybe TRBD1 (5 bases). Germline V gives CDR1 MNHEY, CDR2 SMNVEV (reference sequence). CDR3 length: 14 amino acids. Trimming took off 6 bases at V and 8 bases at J, with 14 bases between the two ends.

This clonotype was observed at least ten times. This chain joins TRBV28 and TRBJ2-7; D gene uncertain. CDR3 size: 13 residues. Germline values: CDR1 MDHEN, CDR2 SYDVKM. The V end lost 5 bases, the J end lost 3 bases, and 11 bases lay between the germline ends. CDR3 in amino acids: CASSPAPLYEQYF. The CDR3 coding sequence is TGTGCCAGCAGTCCCGCCCCCCTCTACGAGCAGTACTTC.

This clonotype was recorded a few times. V is TRBV11-2 and J is TRBJ2-2, with TRBD1 matching 9 bases. The CDR3 is made up of 14 amino acids. Trimming removed 6 bases from V and 5 bases from J; junction bases left unmatched: 4. Germline-derived CDR1 and CDR2 are SGHAT and FQNNGV. The DNA for the CDR3 is TGTGCCAGCAGAATGACAGGGGGGACCGGGGAGCTGTTTTTT. Its protein is CASRMTGGTGELFF.

The J gene is TRBJ2-5, the V gene TRBV30, with 8 bases that match TRBD1. The germline gives CDR1 GTSNPN, CDR2 SVGIG (reference sequence). J gave up 6 bases and V 7 bases, and 7 bases lay outside the gene matches. This CDR3 contains 12 residues. The CDR3: CAFRTGQKTQYF. CDR3 nucleotide sequence: TGTGCCTTCAGGACAGGGCAGAAGACCCAGTACTTC.

This clonotype was observed at least ten times. The rearrangement joins TRBV19 to TRBJ2-5; D unresolved. The CDR3 is 15 residues long. CDR1 and CDR2 from the germline V gene are LNHDA and SQIVND (reference sequence). With 3 bases removed from V and 4 bases from J, the gap between germline ends came to 15 bases. The DNA for the CDR3 is TGTGCCAGTAGTATTTCCCCAGTCACGGGAGAGACCCAGTACTTC. Its protein product is CASSISPVTGETQYF.

This sequence joins TRBV27 and TRBJ1-5; D is undetermined. There are 14 residues in the CDR3. Deletions cut 5 bases from V and 5 bases from J, with 13 bases between. Germline V gives CDR1 MNHEY, CDR2 SMNVEV (reference sequence). CDR3 DNA: TGTGCCAGCAGTCCACGGACGGATTATCAGCCCCAGCATTTT. Protein sequence: CASSPRTDYQPQHF.

This clonotype was recorded at least ten times. V and J are TRBV5-1 and TRBJ2-7; 10 bases are shared with TRBD1. Looked up from germline, CDR1 is SGHRS and CDR2 is YFSETQ. V was clipped by 4 bases and J by 2 bases; unmatched bases: 3. The CDR3 loop spans 14 amino acids. For the CDR3, the DNA is TGCGCCAGCAGCGGGACAGGGGCTGCCTACGAGCAGTACTTC. It encodes CASSGTGAAYEQYF.

The chain combines TRBV28 with TRBJ2-2; 7 positions match TRBD2. Unmatched junction bases numbered 7, after V lost 10 bases and J lost 5 bases. Germline CDR1 and CDR2: MDHEN and SYDVKM. CDR3 length: 13 residues. CDR3 coding DNA: TGTGCCACCCAAGGGGAGGGGACCGGGGAGCTGTTTTTT. Translated, it gives CATQGEGTGELFF.

A few counts support this clonotype. The V call is TRBV7-9, the J call TRBJ1-1; 12 bases align to TRBD1. The CDR3 covers 14 residues. V was clipped by 4 bases and J by 8 bases; unmatched bases: 5. Germline V gene data show CDR1 as SEHNR and CDR2 as FQNEAQ (reference sequence). The DNA for the CDR3 is TGTGCCAGCAGCTCGGGACAGGGGGCAAAAGAAGCTTTCTTT. The encoded protein is CASSSGQGAKEAFF.

The sample holds many counts of this clonotype. V is TRBV19 and J is TRBJ1-1; the D gene is possibly TRBD1 (6 bases). This CDR3 spans 15 amino acids. The germline gives CDR1 LNHDA, CDR2 SQIVND (reference sequence). V was shortened by 3 bases and J by 1 base, with 12 bases between the two germline ends. CDR3 in DNA: TGTGCCAGTAGTATCTACAGGGACCAGAACACTGAAGCTTTCTTT. It is translated as CASSIYRDQNTEAFF.